One sample yielded the 14 T cell receptor beta chains listed below, sequenced in a study of T cell responses to AZD1222 COVID-19 vaccine (dated by TCRdb to the early 2020s). The library was made by the immunoSEQ multiplex PCR assay. The source is immuneACCESS, and TCRdb retained only in-frame sequences with V and J called. Part of the clones is not carried over; for the studies checked, unresolved V genes explain less than half of this, and the remainder is unexplained. The sample table lists fewer than 150,000 clones, 86% of them with a count of one. The top ten hold 15% to 20% of the sample. The intended sense of this specimen's time point label: about 28 days (+/-7) after the second vaccine dose. The sequencing here drew on peripheral blood, taken 28 days after the second AZD1222 dose. The receptor source for this set is an adult who received the AZD1222 COVID-19 vaccine.

By sample fraction, this clone is large (0.1 to 1%). J is TRBJ1-2 and V is TRBV19; D unclear. With 3 bases removed from V and 3 bases from J, the gap between germline ends came to 20 bases. Germline V gene data show CDR1 as LNHDA and CDR2 as SQIVND (reference sequence). This CDR3 has 17 residues. The DNA of the CDR3 is TGTGCCAGTAGTATCTCAGGTGGGAGACAAGCGGACTATGGCTACACCTTC. Encoded protein: CASSISGGRQADYGYTF.

The chain has TRBV4-1 and TRBJ1-1; D is uncertain. Germline V gene sequence: CDR1 MGHRA, CDR2 YSYEKL. This CDR3 comprises 18 residues. Trimming cost V 0 bases and J 0 bases, with 17 bases left between them. The CDR3 spells CASSQEGGLTTMNTEAFF. In DNA form, the CDR3 reads TGCGCCAGCAGCCAAGAAGGAGGACTGACGACCATGAACACTGAAGCTTTCTTT.

The chain employs TRBV4-1 and TRBJ2-7; 9 bases map to TRBD2. Germline V gives CDR1 MGHRA, CDR2 YSYEKL. The CDR3 is 14 residues long. Unmatched junction bases numbered 4, after V lost 6 bases and J lost 1 base. The DNA for the CDR3 is TGCGCCAGCAGTCGGAGCGGGAGGTCCTACGAGCAGTACTTC. It translates to CASSRSGRSYEQYF.

The chain carries TRBV5-1 and TRBJ2-3; D is undetermined. Trimming left V 0 bases short and J 4 bases short, with 12 bases between. The germline gives CDR1 SGHRS, CDR2 YFSETQ. The CDR3 length is 15 residues. CDR3 bases: TGCGCCAGCAGCTTGGAGGCTAGTTCCGCAGATACGCAGTATTTT. Its translation is CASSLEASSADTQYF. Variable domain in full (rest from reference TRBV5-1 and TRBJ2-3): KAGVTQTPRYLIKTRGQQVTLSCSPISGHRSVSWYQQTPGQGLQFLFEYFSETQRNKGNFPGRFSGRQFSNSRSEMNVSTLELGDSALYLCASSLEASSADTQYFGPGTRLTVL.

V is TRBV25-1 and J is TRBJ1-6; D unclear. CDR3 length: 13 amino acids. Trimming left V 3 bases short and J 7 bases short, with 7 bases between. Looked up from germline, CDR1 is MGHDK and CDR2 is SYGVNS. CDR3 sequence (DNA): TGTGCCAGCAGTGAGGGATACAATTCACCCCTCCACTTT. It yields the protein CASSEGYNSPLHF.

This clone has only a few counts. The CDR3 DNA reads as TGCGCCAGCAGCTCGCATGGAGTGGGGCCGGCTGGAAACACCATATATTTT. Protein product: CASSSHGVGPAGNTIYF. The chain couples TRBV5-1 to TRBJ1-3; TRBD1 might be the D (5 bases). V was cut by 3 bases and J by 2 bases, with 18 bases left in between. Germline assignment: CDR1 SGHRS and CDR2 YFSETQ. CDR3 length: 17 residues.

The J gene is TRBJ1-2, the V gene TRBV10-3, with 8 bases aligning to TRBD1. The CDR3 sequence is 14 residues long. The trim removed 4 bases at V and 3 bases at J, leaving 4 bases unmatched. Germline values: CDR1 ENHRY, CDR2 SYGVKD. CDR3: CAISGQGRDYGYTF. As DNA, the CDR3 is TGTGCCATCAGTGGACAGGGGAGAGACTATGGCTACACCTTC.

The V call is TRBV6-5, the J call TRBJ1-5; unclear D gene. Deletions cut 2 bases from V and 4 bases from J, with 6 bases between. CDR3 length: 13 residues. CDR1 and CDR2 (germline): MNHEY, SVGAGI. The CDR3 reads CASSYVGNQPQHF. As DNA, the CDR3 is TGTGCCAGCAGTTACGTCGGGAATCAGCCCCAGCATTTT.

This chain links TRBV6-5 with TRBJ1-3; D not certain. From germline, CDR1 is MNHEY and CDR2 SVGAGI. The V end was cut by 4 bases, the J end by 0 bases, with 4 bases between. The length of the CDR3 is 13 residues. The CDR3 loop is CASSSSSGNTIYF. CDR3 nucleotide sequence: TGTGCCAGCAGTTCCAGCTCTGGAAACACCATATATTTT.

The CDR3 region is CAGYVEEADEQFF. In DNA, the CDR3 is TGTGCCGGATATGTGGAGGAGGCGGATGAGCAGTTCTTC. The chain is built from TRBV6-5 and TRBJ2-1; the D gene is possibly TRBD2 (5 bases). Germline CDR1 reads MNHEY; CDR2 reads SVGAGI. V shed 11 bases and J shed 8 bases, with 19 bases lying between them. This CDR3 has 13 residues.

The table lists this clone with a count of one. The rearrangement links TRBV4-3 to TRBJ1-2; unclear D gene. Germline-derived CDR1 and CDR2 are LGHNA and YSLEER. Trimming removed 2 bases at V and 1 base at J, with 11 bases between. This CDR3 has 15 amino acids. CDR3 bases: TGCGCCAGCAGCCAACACCCTTTTAGTAACTATGGCTACACCTTC. Translated: CASSQHPFSNYGYTF.

This clone was seen just once. The chain links TRBV6-5 to TRBJ2-7; TRBD2 matches 8 bases. There are 16 residues in the CDR3. CDR1 and CDR2 from the germline V gene are MNHEY and SVGAGI. The V and J ends lost 0 bases and 3 bases, in that order; junction bases with no gene match: 7. The CDR3 bases are TGTGCCAGCAGTTACTCAACCGGGACTAGAGTCTACGAGCAGTACTTC. This translates into CASSYSTGTRVYEQYF.

A note on this clone: Other DNA sequences in this sample translate to the same CDR3. This rearrangement joins TRBV7-7 to TRBJ2-5, with a weak D call TRBD2 (7 bases). Germline CDR1 reads SSHAT; CDR2 reads FNYEAQ (reference sequence). The V end was cut by 1 base, the J end by 5 bases, with 14 bases between. The CDR3 totals 15 residues. DNA of the CDR3: TGTGCCAGCAGCTTAGTTGGGGGGGCTGGGGAGACCCAGTACTTC. It codes for CASSLVGGAGETQYF. Using reference TRBV7-7 and TRBJ2-5 for the parts outside the CDR3, the full variable domain is GAGVSQSPRYKVTKRGQDVTLRCDPISSHATLYWYQQALGQGPEFLTYFNYEAQPDKSGLPSDRFSAERPEGSISTLTIQRTEQRDSAMYRCASSLVGGAGETQYFGPGTRLLVL.

This chain connects TRBV4-3 to TRBJ1-2; the D is unclear. The CDR3 is made up of 14 amino acids. The V and J ends lost 0 bases and 4 bases respectively, with 9 bases between them. Germline assignment: CDR1 LGHNA and CDR2 YSLEER. CDR3 sequence (DNA): TGCGCCAGCAGCCAAGAGGCAGAGGCCTATGGCTACACCTTC. Protein product: CASSQEAEAYGYTF.